Below, 19 T cell receptor beta chains from the same sample are listed, as sequenced in a study of PD-1 blockade in classical Hodgkin lymphoma (dated by TCRdb to the early 2020s). This specimen's time point label, interpreted: cycle 4 day 1 (C4D1), after about 6 weeks of nivolumab. Relapse after autologous stem cell transplantation had occurred in all trial patients, and cohorts A, B and C were distinguished by prior brentuximab vedotin exposure. The library was obtained by the immunoSEQ multiplex PCR assay. TCRdb retrieved this table from immuneACCESS and kept in-frame rearrangements only. Not all clones are present; in checked studies, unresolved V genes account for under half, and no reason is known for the remainder. The sample table records 31,000 or so clones; 65% to 80% of these occur just once. Of the sample, approximately 4% falls within the top ten clones. The starting material was peripheral blood mononuclear cells (PBMCs), obtained before the fourth cycle of nivolumab. The receptors originated from a human donor with classical Hodgkin lymphoma.

The chain employs TRBV9 and TRBJ1-2; TRBD1 might be the D (5 bases). Trimming shortened V by 1 base and J by 3 bases, and 16 bases separated the two germline ends. Germline CDR1 reads SGDLS; CDR2 reads YYNGEE. This CDR3 has 16 residues. CDR3 nucleotides: TGTGCCAGCAGCGTATTTTCGGGGGAGGGACACTATGGCTACACCTTC. This gives the protein CASSVFSGEGHYGYTF.

The rearrangement joins TRBV5-4 to TRBJ1-2; D not resolved. The CDR3 is 14 amino acids. Germline CDR1 is SGHNT and CDR2 is YYREEE (reference sequence). V was cut by 4 bases and J by 2 bases, with 12 bases left in between. CDR3 sequence (DNA): TGTGCCAGCAGCCCTGATACGGGAAACTATGGCTACACCTTC. It translates to CASSPDTGNYGYTF.

The rearrangement uses TRBV18 and TRBJ1-2, with 9 bases aligning to TRBD1. Germline CDR1 reads KGHSH; CDR2 reads LQKENI. V lost 3 bases, J lost 5 bases, and 10 bases stayed unmatched. The CDR3 has 16 residues. The CDR3 DNA is TGTGCCAGCTCACCGTTTTCCGGGACAGGGTCATATGGCTACACCTTC. Its translation: CASSPFSGTGSYGYTF.

The CDR3 region has the DNA TGTGCCAGCAGCGTGAGTTCTAACAATGAGCAGTTCTTC. Translated, it gives CASSVSSNNEQFF. V is TRBV9 and J is TRBJ2-1; the D is unclear. CDR3 size: 13 residues. Germline V gene lookup returns CDR1 SGDLS and CDR2 YYNGEE. Trimming removed 2 bases from V and 5 bases from J, with 8 bases in between.

This chain joins TRBV15 and TRBJ1-2; 7 nucleotides match TRBD1. The germline V gene has CDR1 LNHNV and CDR2 YYDKDF (reference sequence). V dropped 4 bases and J dropped 4; count of bases not matched to a gene: 9. The CDR3 length is 15 residues. Here the CDR3 reads CATSKEQGNGYGYTF. The CDR3 region has the DNA TGTGCCACCAGCAAAGAACAGGGGAATGGCTATGGCTACACCTTC.

Of note for this clone: The same CDR3 can be traced to other DNA sequences in this sample. The chain combines TRBV7-6 with TRBJ1-5; TRBD1 is a possible D gene (5 bases). Germline CDR1 and CDR2: SGHVS and FNYEAQ. V lost 1 base, J lost 4 bases, and 5 bases lay in between. This CDR3 has 13 residues. Written as DNA, the CDR3 is TGTGCCAGCAGCTTAGACAGGAATCAGCCCCAGCATTTT. Its protein product is CASSLDRNQPQHF.

The V call is TRBV28, the J call TRBJ2-5; TRBD2 aligns across 10 bases. Per the germline V gene, CDR1 is MDHEN and CDR2 is SYDVKM. The CDR3 extends over 16 amino acids. Losses at the gene ends were 3 bases for V and 2 bases for J; bases not matched to a gene: 6. This CDR3 reads CASSFITSGKQETQYF. DNA for the CDR3: TGTGCCAGCAGTTTTATAACTAGCGGGAAACAAGAGACCCAGTACTTC.

The chain recombines TRBV14 with TRBJ1-1; no clear D. CDR3 size: 13 residues. V lost 6 bases, J lost 0 bases, and 8 bases lay in between. The germline CDR1 and CDR2 sequences are SGHDN and FVKESK. In nucleotides, the CDR3 is TGTGCCAGCAGAGACGGGGTGAACACTGAAGCTTTCTTT. It translates to CASRDGVNTEAFF.

The chain combines TRBV6-1 with TRBJ1-2; 7 bases map to TRBD1. CDR3 length: 14 amino acids. The V gene end was trimmed by 6 bases and the J gene end by 2 bases; junction bases not matched to a gene: 6. CDR1 and CDR2 (germline): MNHNS, SASEGT. The CDR3: CASREPDRNYGYTF. CDR3 in DNA: TGTGCCAGCAGGGAACCGGACAGGAACTATGGCTACACCTTC.

The gene calls are TRBV28 and TRBJ2-3, with D possibly TRBD1 on 5 matching bases. CDR3 length equals 16 residues. Germline CDR1 and CDR2: MDHEN and SYDVKM. Trimming stripped 4 bases from V and 2 bases from J, with 16 bases between. CDR3 in DNA: TGTGCCAGCAGTTCCTCTTTGCGGACAATCACAGATACGCAGTATTTT. Translation gives CASSSSLRTITDTQYF. Filled out from reference TRBV28 and TRBJ2-3, the complete variable domain reads DVKVTQSSRYLVKRTGEKVFLECVQDMDHENMFWYRQDPGLGLRLIYFSYDVKMKEKGDIPEGYSVSREKKERFSLILESASTNQTSMYLCASSSSLRTITDTQYFGPGTRLTVL.

The V gene is TRBV14, the J gene TRBJ2-7; D perhaps matches TRBD1 (5 bases). Germline values: CDR1 SGHDN, CDR2 FVKESK. Trimming pared 1 base from V and 1 base from J, leaving 17 bases between. The CDR3 has 17 amino acids. The CDR3 DNA follows: TGTGCCAGCAGCCAAGCTGGTGCAGGGTACAGATCCTACGAGCAGTACTTC. Its protein product is CASSQAGAGYRSYEQYF.

The rearrangement uses TRBV11-2 and TRBJ2-7; 7 bases fit TRBD1. Trimming took 5 bases from V and 4 from J; bases not matched to a gene: 5. The CDR3 totals 13 residues. Germline V CDR1 and CDR2: SGHAT, FQNNGV. CDR3: CASSIGQAYEQYF. The CDR3 bases are TGTGCCAGCAGCATTGGACAGGCTTACGAGCAGTACTTC.

This clone came up once. This chain connects TRBV5-1 to TRBJ2-2; D gene unclear. V was clipped by 5 bases and J by 2 bases, with 13 bases between them. This CDR3 has 15 residues. Germline values: CDR1 SGHRS, CDR2 YFSETQ. The CDR3 reads CASRQIPGNTGELFF. The CDR3 DNA is TGCGCCAGCAGACAGATCCCAGGCAACACCGGGGAGCTGTTTTTT.

This clone has a handful of counts. Because the CDR3's place on the DNA is in doubt, the DNA is left out and the CDR3 is given as listed by TCRdb. This chain connects TRBV12-2 to TRBJ1-1; the tabulated D call, TRBD1, remains unverified against the DNA. TRBV12-2 is termed a pseudogene. The CDR3 is 12 amino acids long, termini counted. CDR3 in amino acids: CASRLVATGAFF.

The rearrangement uses TRBV2 and TRBJ2-7, with 10 nucleotides matching TRBD1. The CDR3 is 14 residues long. The junction had 11 bases not matched to a gene; V was cut back by 10 bases and J by 5 bases. The V gene's germline CDR1 is SNHLY and CDR2 FYNNEI. The CDR3 DNA is TGTGCCACCGAGACCGGGACAGGGGAAGACGAGCAGTACTTC. Its protein product is CATETGTGEDEQYF.

The CDR3: CASSLYRIGVVYGYTF. The CDR3 nucleotides are TGTGCCAGCAGTTTATACAGGATCGGGGTGGTATATGGCTACACCTTC. The chain couples TRBV28 to TRBJ1-2; a weak D match, TRBD1 (5 bases). The CDR3 is made up of 16 amino acids. Germline V gene lookup returns CDR1 MDHEN and CDR2 SYDVKM. V shed 1 base and J shed 5 bases, with 17 bases lying between them.

This clone was recorded only once. This chain connects TRBV7-2 to TRBJ2-2; possible D gene TRBD2, 6 bases. CDR3 length: 14 amino acids. V was cut by 5 bases and J by 7 bases, with 14 bases left in between. CDR1 and CDR2 from the germline V gene are SGHTA and FQGNSA. DNA for the CDR3: TGTGCCAGCAGCCATGGGACTGGAAACGGGGAGCTGTTTTTT. Translation: CASSHGTGNGELFF.

The chain recombines TRBV10-3 with TRBJ2-3; D is unclear. The CDR3 totals 13 residues. Per germline, CDR1 ENHRY and CDR2 SYGVKD. The V gene lost 7 bases and the J gene lost 4 bases, with 12 bases spanning the gap. CDR3 in DNA: TGTGCCATCAACGAAAGGGCGTCAGATACGCAGTATTTT. Residues: CAINERASDTQYF.

In its sample, this clone is medium-sized. The rearrangement uses TRBV6-5 and TRBJ1-3; possible D gene TRBD1, 5 bases. Trimming removed 0 bases from V and 5 bases from J, with 11 bases in between. The CDR3 spans 15 residues. In germline, CDR1 is MNHEY, CDR2 SVGAGI. The CDR3 coding sequence is TGTGCCAGCAGTTACTCGAGCGGGGCACGAAACACCATATATTTT. Its translation: CASSYSSGARNTIYF.